These T cell receptor beta chains were read from a single sample in a study of cytomegalovirus exposure and HLA in healthy donors. Sequencing was performed with immunoSEQ multiplex PCR; in TCRdb, only in-frame clones are kept and a portion is missing. The sample carries some 150,000 clones, 55% to 70% recorded once. Input material: PBMCs. These receptors were collected from a woman in her 30s in good health and CMV-seropositive. Both conserved end residues are part of each CDR3. A D gene is named only where the DNA matches it firmly. The size of a clone is reported for some rows only, either as once, few or many, or as a class for expanded clones.

D gene,J gene,clone size,CDR3 length,V gene,CDR3 DNA,CDR3 protein
-,TRBJ2-5,once,17,TRBV5-4,TGTGCCAGCAGCCCCCGATCGGGGAGCCCCCAAGGGGAGACCCAGTACTTC,CASSPRSGSPQGETQYF
TRBD1,TRBJ1-2,-,14,TRBV2,TGTGCCAGCAGTCCGGGACAGGGAGACTATGGCTACACCTTC,CASSPGQGDYGYTF
TRBD1,TRBJ2-7,once,14,TRBV7-6,TGTGCCAGCAGTTTAACAGGGGGCTCCTACGAGCAGTACTTC,CASSLTGGSYEQYF
TRBD1,TRBJ2-5,-,13,TRBV18,TGTGCCAGCTCGCAGGGACAGCAAGAGACCCAGTACTTC,CASSQGQQETQYF
TRBD1,TRBJ2-7,-,15,TRBV29-1,TGCAGCGTTGAAGGCAGCCGGGACAGTAATTACGAGCAGTACTTC,CSVEGSRDSNYEQYF
-,TRBJ2-7,-,14,TRBV4-1,TGCGCCAGCAGCCCTGCGGGACTGGTCTACGAGCAGTACTTC,CASSPAGLVYEQYF
TRBD2,TRBJ2-5,few,15,TRBV18,TGTGCCAGCTCATCCTTAGCGGGAGCTTATGAGACCCAGTACTTC,CASSSLAGAYETQYF
TRBD1,TRBJ1-6,once,17,TRBV5-4,TGTGCCAGCAGCACTAATCCAGGGGGTCGAGGTATATCACCCCTCCACTTT,CASSTNPGGRGISPLHF
-,TRBJ2-1,-,16,TRBV9,TGTGCCAGCAGCGTAGGGGCATCCCGCTCCTACAATGAGCAGTTCTTC,CASSVGASRSYNEQFF
-,TRBJ1-2,few,13,TRBV29-1,TGCAGCGCAAGTGGACGGGCGAGGGAGGGCTACACCTTC,CSASGRAREGYTF
TRBD2,TRBJ2-7,once,16,TRBV4-1,TGCGCCAGCAGCCAACGTTCGGGACTAGGGGACTACGAGCAGTACTTC,CASSQRSGLGDYEQYF
-,TRBJ2-7,-,14,TRBV7-8,TGTGCCAGCAGCTTAGGGCGGGATCGGTACGAGCAGTACTTC,CASSLGRDRYEQYF
TRBD1,TRBJ2-7,few,13,TRBV29-1,TGCAGCGTGAGGGACAGGGGACGTTACGAGCAGTACTTC,CSVRDRGRYEQYF
-,TRBJ1-4,-,15,TRBV7-9,TGTGCCATCACACCCCCGACAGGAGCAGTGGAAAAACTGTTTTTT,CAITPPTGAVEKLFF
-,TRBJ1-1,-,13,TRBV29-1,TGCAGCGTAGAGACGGACATGAACACTGAAGCTTTCTTT,CSVETDMNTEAFF
-,TRBJ1-1,-,16,TRBV27,TGTGCCAGCAGTTTGGGTTTTAGGGGGGGCGTAGGTGAAGCTTTCTTT,CASSLGFRGGVGEAFF
TRBD1,TRBJ1-1,-,14,TRBV7-9,TGTGCCAGCAGCTATGGACAGGGAAGGACTGAAGCTTTCTTT,CASSYGQGRTEAFF
TRBD1,TRBJ2-7,-,13,TRBV5-6,TGTGCCAGCAGCTTGGAAGACAGGGCCGAGCAGTACTTC,CASSLEDRAEQYF
-,TRBJ1-4,-,15,TRBV27,TGTGCCAGCAGTTACCTGGGGGGGCCGGGGGAAAAACTGTTTTTT,CASSYLGGPGEKLFF
-,TRBJ2-7,-,12,TRBV30,TGTGCCCGAGGGAGCCACTCCTACGAGCAGTACTTC,CARGSHSYEQYF
-,TRBJ2-7,-,15,TRBV4-2,TGTGCCAGCAGCCAAGATCGACAGGTAACCTACGAGCAGTACTTC,CASSQDRQVTYEQYF
TRBD1,TRBJ1-4,-,15,TRBV4-1,TGCGCCAGCAGCCCCCCCGGGACAGGGTGGGAAAAACTGTTTTTT,CASSPPGTGWEKLFF
-,TRBJ2-1,-,12,TRBV7-2,TGTGCCAGCAACATAGTTCGGGGTGAGCAGTTCTTC,CASNIVRGEQFF
TRBD1,TRBJ1-4,-,14,TRBV19,TGTGCCAGTAGTGTAGGGACAGTGGGTGAAAAACTGTTTTTT,CASSVGTVGEKLFF
-,TRBJ2-7,few,11,TRBV2,TGTGCCAGCTGCTACTTCGACGAGCAGTACTTC,CASCYFDEQYF
-,TRBJ2-1,-,14,TRBV29-1,TGCAGCGTTGACGCAGGGAAGGGTCTGAGCGAGCAGTTCTTC,CSVDAGKGLSEQFF
TRBD1,TRBJ1-6,-,17,TRBV7-2,TGTGCCAGCAGCCCACGGAGGGGGCGGACCTATAATTCACCCCTCCACTTT,CASSPRRGRTYNSPLHF
TRBD1,TRBJ2-7,-,17,TRBV9,TGTGCCAGCAGCGGGTCGACAGGGCTAATTGGTCCCTACGAGCAGTACTTC,CASSGSTGLIGPYEQYF
TRBD2,TRBJ2-1,-,17,TRBV9,TGTGCCAGCAGCGTACATCCCCAACGCGGGGGTTGGAATGAGCAGTTCTTC,CASSVHPQRGGWNEQFF
-,TRBJ2-2,few,13,TRBV11-2,TGTGCCAGCAGCAAGGAGGCCACCGGGGAGCTGTTTTTT,CASSKEATGELFF
-,TRBJ1-1,few,13,TRBV4-1,TGCGCCAGCAGCCAATCAGGGAACACTGAAGCTTTCTTT,CASSQSGNTEAFF
TRBD1,TRBJ1-2,-,18,TRBV7-2,TGTGCCAGCAGCTTGAATGGAGGGCGGGACAGGGTTAACTATGGCTACACCTTC,CASSLNGGRDRVNYGYTF
-,TRBJ2-3,-,14,TRBV6-1,TGTGCCAGCACCCCGGAGCTAGCGCGAGACACGCAGTATTTT,CASTPELARDTQYF
-,TRBJ2-7,-,15,TRBV5-1,TGCGCCAGCAGCTTAACTGGTGAACCTTACTACGAGCAGTACTTC,CASSLTGEPYYEQYF
-,TRBJ1-2,few,14,TRBV18,TGTGCCAGCTCACCACTTGGGGGGGCTCAAGGCTACACCTTC,CASSPLGGAQGYTF
TRBD1,TRBJ1-2,few,12,TRBV5-4,TGTGCCAGCAGCTACCGGGACAGTCCATTATTATTC,CASSYRDSPLLF
-,TRBJ2-3,-,15,TRBV29-1,TGCAGCGTTGAAGGAGACAGGAATGGCCCGGATACGCAGTATTTT,CSVEGDRNGPDTQYF
-,TRBJ2-7,few,13,TRBV6-5,TGTGCCAGCAGTTACTCGATTTCAGGTTTAGGGTACTTC,CASSYSISGLGYF
TRBD2,TRBJ2-1,-,13,TRBV2,TGTGCCAGCAGTGGTGGCGGGAGGAATGAGCAGTTCTTC,CASSGGGRNEQFF
-,TRBJ1-1,few,14,TRBV19,TGTGCCAGTAGTATTTGGACAGCCAGGAATGAAGCTTTCTTT,CASSIWTARNEAFF
TRBD1,TRBJ2-2,-,16,TRBV28,TGTGCCAGCAGGGATGCCGGGACAGGGAGTCCCGGGGAGCTGTTTTTT,CASRDAGTGSPGELFF
-,TRBJ1-2,few,14,TRBV27,TGTGCCAGCAGTTTATGGCAGGGCAACGATGGCTACACCTTC,CASSLWQGNDGYTF
TRBD1,TRBJ1-2,-,18,TRBV4-1,TGCGCCAGCAGCCAAGATCCCAATGGACAGGGGGGCGGCTATGGCTACACCTTC,CASSQDPNGQGGGYGYTF
-,TRBJ2-7,-,13,TRBV7-8,TGTGCCAGCAGCAAGGACACTTCCTACGAGCAGTACTTC,CASSKDTSYEQYF
TRBD1,TRBJ2-7,-,18,TRBV5-1,TGCGCCAGCAGCTTGGTACCAGGGGGCCCCCCCCCGATGGCCGAGCAGTACTTC,CASSLVPGGPPPMAEQYF
-,TRBJ1-1,-,14,TRBV5-1,TGCGCCAGCAGCTTGGCCACGGGGGGAACTGAAGCTTTCTTT,CASSLATGGTEAFF
-,TRBJ2-2,-,17,TRBV5-1,TGCGCCAGCAGCTGGGACACAACCGCGAGGAACACCGGGGAGCTGTTTTTT,CASSWDTTARNTGELFF
-,TRBJ2-7,once,14,TRBV27,TGTGCCAGCAGTTTGATGGGACTCTCCTACGAGCAGTACTTC,CASSLMGLSYEQYF
TRBD1,TRBJ1-5,once,15,TRBV2,TGTGCCAGCAGCCCCCGGGACAGGGGAGTTTCGCCCCAGCATTTT,CASSPRDRGVSPQHF
-,TRBJ2-2,-,19,TRBV11-3,TGTGCCAGCAGCTTAGTTCTTTTAGCTCCGGCAAGAGGTACCGGGGAGCTGTTTTTT,CASSLVLLAPARGTGELFF
TRBD2,TRBJ2-1,few,13,TRBV9,TGTGCCAGCAGCTCCGGGGGGGGCCGGGAGCAGTTCTTC,CASSSGGGREQFF
TRBD1,TRBJ1-4,few,12,TRBV2,TGTGCCAGCAGGGGACAGGGTGAAAAACTGTTTTTT,CASRGQGEKLFF
TRBD1,TRBJ2-5,-,15,TRBV7-6,TGTGCCAGCAGCTTAGGGACAGGGGGGCAAGAGACCCAGTACTTC,CASSLGTGGQETQYF
TRBD1,TRBJ2-3,-,16,TRBV5-4,TGTGCCAGCAGCCTTGGTGGGACAGCCGGCACAGATACGCAGTATTTT,CASSLGGTAGTDTQYF